The 2 T cell receptor beta chains below were found in one sample sequenced in a study of cytomegalovirus exposure and HLA in healthy donors. Vbeta (60) and Jbeta (13) primers were used in the PCR. The table came from immunoSEQ multiplex PCR; TCRdb's copy has only in-frame clones and leaves some out. The sample comprises some 71,000 clones, roughly four fifths of which are singletons, and approximately 21% rests with the top ten. Sample: PBMCs. These receptor sequences come from a woman aged 25 to 39 in good health and CMV-seropositive.

This chain connects TRBV28 to TRBJ1-5; tentative D call: TRBD1 (6 bases). The CDR3 covers 16 residues. V was clipped by 5 bases and J by 7 bases, with 21 bases between them. CDR1 and CDR2 (germline): MDHEN, SYDVKM. The CDR3 protein is CASSPRGAGMPQPQHF. The CDR3 coding sequence is TGTGCCAGCAGTCCCCGGGGGGCAGGGATGCCCCAGCCCCAGCATTTT.

The chain employs TRBV20-1 and TRBJ2-1, with D perhaps TRBD2 (6 bases). Germline loops: CDR1 DFQATT, CDR2 SNEGSKA (reference sequence). The CDR3 is 11 residues long. V was pared by 7 bases and J by 6 bases, with 10 bases between. As DNA, the CDR3 is TGCAGTGGACTAGAATCCAATGAGCAGTTCTTC. Translating it yields CSGLESNEQFF.